These 5 T cell receptor beta chains were all obtained from the same sample, sequenced in a study of blood T cell repertoires in COVID-19. The protocol was immunoSEQ multiplex PCR, while the TCRdb copy is restricted to in-frame clones and leaves out a portion. The sample records about 80,000 clones, over 75% being singletons. The specimen sequenced was peripheral blood. The receptors were sampled from an elderly man with acute or convalescent COVID-19.

The rearrangement uses TRBV19 and TRBJ2-7; TRBD2 agrees at 11 bases. There are 15 residues in the CDR3. V was pared by 5 bases and J by 2 bases, with 5 bases of the junction left unmatched. Germline lookup yields CDR1 LNHDA and CDR2 SQIVND (reference sequence). The CDR3 loop reads CASSPPSGGTYEQYF. Written as DNA, the CDR3 is TGTGCCAGTAGTCCCCCTAGCGGGGGGACCTACGAGCAGTACTTC.

The V and J genes are TRBV5-1 and TRBJ1-4, with 7 bases that match TRBD1. V shed 6 bases, J shed 3 bases, and the junction held 5 bases outside the gene matches. Germline V gene lookup returns CDR1 SGHRS and CDR2 YFSETQ. The CDR3 is 14 residues long. The CDR3 loop is CASNSGQSNEKLFF. The CDR3, as DNA: TGCGCCAGCAACTCGGGACAGTCTAATGAAAAACTGTTTTTT.

This rearrangement joins TRBV29-1 to TRBJ1-2; TRBD1 matches at 7 bases. The length of the CDR3 is 14 residues. Germline V gene lookup returns CDR1 SQVTM and CDR2 ANQGSEA. V shed 6 bases, J shed 1 base, and the junction held 8 bases outside the gene matches. Here the CDR3 reads CSVQPGQNNYGYTF. The CDR3 DNA sequence: TGCAGCGTACAACCGGGACAGAATAACTATGGCTACACCTTC.

The sample holds a few counts of this clone. This chain links TRBV7-2 with TRBJ2-7; 8 bases fit TRBD2. J was trimmed by 6 bases and V by 10 bases; bases with no gene match: 14. The CDR3 contains 14 residues. Germline values: CDR1 SGHTA, CDR2 FQGNSA. In DNA form, the CDR3 reads TGTGCCATAGAGGAGGGCCTCGGGAGGGGCGAGCAGTACTTC. Translated: CAIEEGLGRGEQYF. Together with reference TRBV7-2 and TRBJ2-7, the CDR3 gives the full variable domain: GAGVSQSPSNKVTEKGKDVELRCDPISGHTALYWYRQSLGQGLEFLIYFQGNSAPDKSGLPSDRFSAERTGGSVSTLTIQRTQQEDSAVYLCAIEEGLGRGEQYFGPGTRLTVT.

The table lists this clone with a count of one. The V gene is TRBV6-2 or TRBV6-3, the J gene TRBJ1-2; TRBD1 matches 9 bases. Germline assignment: CDR1 MNHEY and CDR2 SVGEGT. This CDR3 spans 15 amino acids. The trim removed 6 bases at V and 4 bases at J, leaving 9 bases unmatched. The CDR3: CASRPPGQGIYGYTF. CDR3 nucleotide sequence: TGTGCCAGCAGGCCTCCGGGACAGGGTATCTATGGCTACACCTTC.